These 20 T cell receptor beta chains originate from one sample sequenced in a study of T cell responses to AZD1222 COVID-19 vaccine. The assay was immunoSEQ multiplex PCR, and TCRdb's table has in-frame clones only and misses some. The sample includes 65,000 to 75,000 clones, about 85% of them seen just once. The sample in question was peripheral blood, obtained on day 0 of AZD1222 vaccination. Every receptor here comes from an adult in good health.

This sequence joins TRBV7-2 and TRBJ2-5; the D call may be TRBD1 or TRBD2 (6 bases each). Trimming removed 4 bases at V and 5 bases at J, with 17 bases between. Germline V lookup: CDR1 SGHTA, CDR2 FQGNSA. The CDR3 covers 15 residues. The CDR3 spells CASSSFRGRGETQYF. The CDR3 nucleotides read TGTGCCAGCAGCTCCTTTCGGGGGCGCGGGGAGACCCAGTACTTC.

The chain joins TRBV27 to TRBJ2-6, with D possibly matching TRBD1 (5 bases). The germline gives CDR1 MNHEY, CDR2 SMNVEV (reference sequence). Trimming took off 7 bases at V and 0 bases at J, with 16 bases between the two ends. The CDR3 runs 17 residues. CDR3 bases: TGTGCCAGCAAGAAGGGGCAGGACGGCTCTGGGGCCAACGTCCTGACTTTC. Translating it yields CASKKGQDGSGANVLTF.

This clone occurred once. The V and J genes are TRBV29-1 and TRBJ2-3; no clear D. V was cut by 6 bases and J by 0 bases, with 13 bases left in between. The CDR3 length is 14 residues. The germline CDR1 and CDR2 sequences are SQVTM and ANQGSEA. The CDR3 DNA sequence: TGCAGCGTATCGACTGGGCACAGCACAGATACGCAGTATTTT. This gives the protein CSVSTGHSTDTQYF.

This rearrangement joins TRBV24-1 to TRBJ2-2, with a tentative D call TRBD2 (6 bases). V gave up 4 bases and J gave up 3 bases, with 14 bases separating them. The CDR3 is 16 amino acids. Germline-derived CDR1 and CDR2 are KGHDR and SFDVKD. The CDR3 spells CATSDLGGADTGELFF. In DNA, the CDR3 is TGTGCCACCAGTGACCTCGGGGGAGCGGACACCGGGGAGCTGTTTTTT.

The rearrangement links TRBV4-2 to TRBJ1-2; 11 positions match TRBD1. J gave up 1 base and V 1 base, and 5 bases lay outside the gene matches. Germline CDR1 and CDR2: LGHNA and YNFKEQ. The CDR3 has 17 amino acids. CDR3 loop: CASSQVGQGGFNYGYTF. The DNA for the CDR3 is TGTGCCAGCAGCCAAGTGGGACAGGGGGGCTTTAACTATGGCTACACCTTC.

The rearrangement uses TRBV12-5 and TRBJ1-1, with D perhaps TRBD1 (6 bases). Trimming stripped 5 bases from V and 4 bases from J, with 17 bases between. The CDR3 spans 15 residues. CDR1 and CDR2 from the germline V gene are LGHNT and FRNRAP. The CDR3 is CASGGGGGHGTEAFF. CDR3 DNA: TGTGCTAGTGGTGGGGGCGGGGGACACGGCACTGAAGCTTTCTTT.

This sequence joins TRBV7-2 and TRBJ1-5, with D possibly TRBD1 on 5 matching bases. The V gene's germline CDR1 is SGHTA and CDR2 FQGNSA. This CDR3 contains 17 residues. V lost 2 bases, J lost 0 bases, and 14 bases lay in between. The CDR3 region is CASSLTSTVHSNQPQHF. The CDR3 DNA reads as TGTGCCAGCAGCTTAACCTCGACAGTGCATAGCAATCAGCCCCAGCATTTT. Looking up the rest from reference TRBV7-2 and TRBJ1-5 gives the full variable domain: GAGVSQSPSNKVTEKGKDVELRCDPISGHTALYWYRQSLGQGLEFLIYFQGNSAPDKSGLPSDRFSAERTGGSVSTLTIQRTQQEDSAVYLCASSLTSTVHSNQPQHFGDGTRLSIL.

The chain joins TRBV18 to TRBJ2-7; 12 positions match TRBD2. This CDR3 spans 16 amino acids. V lost 1 base and J lost 0; bases outside the gene matches: 1. Per germline, CDR1 KGHSH and CDR2 LQKENI. The CDR3 here is CASSPRTSGVSYEQYF. CDR3 bases: TGTGCCAGCTCACCACGGACTAGCGGGGTCTCCTACGAGCAGTACTTC. Variable domain in full (rest from reference TRBV18 and TRBJ2-7): NAGVMQNPRHLVRRRGQEARLRCSPMKGHSHVYWYRQLPEEGLKFMVYLQKENIIDESGMPKERFSAEFPKEGPSILRIQQVVRGDSAAYFCASSPRTSGVSYEQYFGPGTRLTVT.

The chain combines TRBV4-1 with TRBJ1-1; D is ambiguous. CDR3 size: 15 residues. Per germline, CDR1 MGHRA and CDR2 YSYEKL. The V gene lost 1 base and the J gene lost 7 bases, with 16 bases spanning the gap. The CDR3 DNA reads TGCGCCAGCAGCCAAGCTGAGATGTGGCCAATTGAAGCTTTCTTT. It is translated as CASSQAEMWPIEAFF.

The chain is built from TRBV30 and TRBJ1-5, with a weak D call TRBD1 (6 bases). Trimming stripped 4 bases from V and 3 bases from J, with 13 bases between. The CDR3 runs to 14 residues. Germline V gene lookup returns CDR1 GTSNPN and CDR2 SVGIG (reference sequence). The CDR3 DNA sequence: TGTGCCTGGACCAAGGGGGTTCCCAATCAGCCCCAGCATTTT. This encodes CAWTKGVPNQPQHF.

The chain joins TRBV4-3 to TRBJ2-6, with TRBD2 identical over 7 bases. Germline assignment: CDR1 LGHNA and CDR2 YSLEER. The CDR3 contains 19 residues. After removal of 0 bases from V and 0 bases from J, the junction contained 8 bases not matched to a gene. The CDR3 here is CASSQEPGGVFSGANVLTF. The CDR3 region has the DNA TGCGCCAGCAGCCAAGAACCGGGAGGTGTATTCTCTGGGGCCAACGTCCTGACTTTC.

This rearrangement joins TRBV7-2 to TRBJ1-2; unclear D gene. Trimming took 5 bases from V and 4 from J, leaving 11 bases between them. The CDR3 has 13 amino acids. Germline assignment: CDR1 SGHTA and CDR2 FQGNSA. CDR3 amino acids: CASSPETRYGYTF. The CDR3 DNA sequence: TGTGCCAGCAGCCCCGAAACGCGCTATGGCTACACCTTC.

V usage is TRBV4-1 and J usage is TRBJ1-1, with D perhaps matching TRBD1 (5 bases). CDR1 MGHRA and CDR2 YSYEKL come from the germline V gene. The CDR3 is 15 residues long. The germline V and J ends were trimmed by 3 bases and 5 bases, with 16 bases remaining between them. The chain's CDR3 is CASSQAGLSETEAFF. The CDR3 DNA sequence: TGCGCCAGCAGCCAGGCGGGACTTTCGGAGACTGAAGCTTTCTTT.

V usage is TRBV5-8 and J usage is TRBJ2-5; D is possibly TRBD1 (5 bases). The length of the CDR3 is 14 residues. CDR1 and CDR2 from the germline V gene are SGHTS and YDEGEE. Trimming removed 2 bases from V and 5 bases from J, with 13 bases in between. The CDR3, as DNA: TGTGCCAGCAGCTTAGTAGGGGTTGGGGAGACCCAGTACTTC. Translating gives CASSLVGVGETQYF.

The chain combines TRBV4-3 with TRBJ1-2; D not certain. Germline-derived CDR1 and CDR2 are LGHNA and YSLEER. V lost 0 bases and J lost 8, with 19 bases in between. This CDR3 has 16 residues. CDR3: CASSQDPAFLTQGYTF. CDR3 in DNA: TGCGCCAGCAGCCAAGATCCTGCATTCCTTACCCAGGGCTACACCTTC.

The sample holds a few counts of this clone. The chain employs TRBV5-1 and TRBJ2-2, with a tentative D call TRBD2 (7 bases). Deletions cut 5 bases from V and 5 bases from J, with 13 bases between. From germline, CDR1 is SGHRS and CDR2 YFSETQ. CDR3 length: 14 amino acids. The CDR3, as DNA: TGCGCCAGCAGTCCGGCGGGGGCTACCGGGGAGCTGTTTTTT. Translating it yields CASSPAGATGELFF.

The chain links TRBV19 to TRBJ2-1; 7 bases are shared with TRBD1. The junction had 9 bases not matched to a gene; V was cut back by 7 bases and J by 0 bases. The length of the CDR3 is 16 residues. Germline V lookup: CDR1 LNHDA, CDR2 SQIVND (reference sequence). In nucleotides, the CDR3 is TGTGCCAGTACCACCTTGGGACAGTACTCCTACAATGAGCAGTTCTTC. Translation gives CASTTLGQYSYNEQFF.

The chain joins TRBV15 to TRBJ1-3; D is possibly TRBD1 (6 bases). V shed 3 bases and J shed 0 bases, with 12 bases lying between them. CDR1 and CDR2 (germline): LNHNV, YYDKDF (reference sequence). This CDR3 comprises 16 residues. CDR3 region: CATSRGDTTSGNTIYF. The CDR3 DNA is TGTGCCACCAGCAGGGGGGACACTACCTCTGGAAACACCATATATTTT.

The CDR3 DNA reads as TGCGCCAGCAGCCCGCAGGGGGCCTATGGCTACACCTTC. Translation gives CASSPQGAYGYTF. This chain uses TRBV4-3 with TRBJ1-2; TRBD1 agrees at 8 bases. Per the germline V gene, CDR1 is LGHNA and CDR2 is YSLEER. This CDR3 has 13 amino acids. With 4 bases clipped from V and 4 bases from J, the junction kept 2 bases outside the gene matches.

Comments on this clone: The conserved phenylalanine or tryptophan normally closing the CDR3 is absent here, so this likely arose from a read error. Because the CDR3's place on the DNA is in doubt, the DNA is left out and the CDR3 is given as listed by TCRdb. This chain links TRBV20-1 with TRBJ2-7. CDR1 and CDR2 (germline): DFQATT, SNEGSKA (reference sequence). The CDR3 length is 9 residues, termini included. The CDR3 loop reads CSASGDSKL.